This T cell receptor (beta chain) was sequenced during a study of blood T cell repertoires in COVID-19. Background on the study: Material from acute and convalescent COVID-19 was sourced from the United States, Italy and Spain.

The CDR3 is 14 amino acids. V was pared by 4 bases and J by 9 bases, with 8 bases of the junction left unmatched. CDR1 is SGHTA and CDR2 is FQGNSA in the germline V gene. Profiling relied on immunoSEQ multiplex PCR, and the TCRdb table lists in-frame clones only, not all of them. This sample has under 200,000 clones, with roughly four fifths found just once. The specimen sequenced was peripheral blood. The chain joins TRBV7-2 to TRBJ2-1; the match to TRBD2 covers 8 bases. The receptor was isolated from a man in his 70s who had recovered from COVID-19. The CDR3, as DNA: TGTGCCAGCAGCTCAGGAGCGGGAGCTGGTGAGCAGTTCTTC. Protein: CASSSGAGAGEQFF.